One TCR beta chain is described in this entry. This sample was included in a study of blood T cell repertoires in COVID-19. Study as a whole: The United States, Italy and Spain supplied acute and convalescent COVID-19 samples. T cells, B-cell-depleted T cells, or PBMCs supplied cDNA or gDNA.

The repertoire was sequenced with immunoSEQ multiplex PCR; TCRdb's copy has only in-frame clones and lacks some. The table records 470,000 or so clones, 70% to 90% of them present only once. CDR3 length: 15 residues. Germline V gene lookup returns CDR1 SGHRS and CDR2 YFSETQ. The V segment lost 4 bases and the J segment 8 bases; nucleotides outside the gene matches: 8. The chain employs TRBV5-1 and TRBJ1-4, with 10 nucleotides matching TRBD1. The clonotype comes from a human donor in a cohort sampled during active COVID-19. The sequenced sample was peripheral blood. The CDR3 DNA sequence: TGCGCCAGCAGCAGGGGGACAGGGGTTACAGAAAAACTGTTTTTT. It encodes CASSRGTGVTEKLFF.